A single sample gave rise to the 2 T cell receptor beta chains below, sequenced in a study of T cells expressing NK-cell markers (dated by TCRdb to the early 2020s). Library generation was performed with 5' RACE. The instrument was an Illumina HiSeq 2000. Through TCRdb reprocessing, the reads give one entry per CDR3 protein sequence; DNA is omitted. The sample's clone listing holds 300,000 to 450,000 distinct CDR3 sequences. Of the sample, around 5.3% falls within the top ten clones. Sample: blood T cells: a sorted CD56 or NKG2C T cell subset, CD4+ or CD8+ T cells, or bulk PBMC T cells (not recorded which). These receptors were obtained from a man aged 18-75 years in good health.

J is TRBJ2-3 and V is TRBV4-1; lacking DNA, the TRBD1 call made by TCRdb goes unchecked. CDR3 size: 15 residues. Looked up from germline, CDR1 is MGHRA and CDR2 is YSYEKL. The CDR3 sequence: CASSLSQGMKDTQYF.

The rearrangement joins TRBV11-2 to TRBJ1-1. Germline V gives CDR1 SGHAT, CDR2 FQNNGV. The CDR3 is made up of 14 amino acids. The CDR3 here is CASSLDTMNTEAFF.